The 15 T cell receptor beta chains reported below all come from one sample, sequenced in a study of tissue T cells after allogeneic stem cell transplantation (dated by TCRdb to between 2021 and 2024). The sample's time point, from its label and the paper: mouse harvest day 7 after allogeneic transplant. Mouse grafts combined 10^7 T-cell-depleted bone marrow cells with 10^6 splenic CD5+ T cells, given via tail vein injection. The library was made by the immunoSEQ multiplex PCR assay. TCRdb stores this immuneACCESS table with in-frame sequences only. Part of the clones is absent; in the studies checked, under half of the shortfall reflects unresolved V genes, and no reason is known for the rest. This sample lists under 9,000 clones; 45% to 65% were detected once. The ten top clones hold about 12% of the sample. Sequencing was carried out using lymph node tissue. Receptors originate from a female BALB/c mouse given C57BL/6 T cells with graft-versus-host disease after an allogeneic hematopoietic cell transplant.

Comments on this clone: Germline and genes here are mouse. The sequenced fragment ends 1 residue before the CDR3 boundary, so the rest is inferred from the germline J gene. This chain links TRBV5 with TRBJ2-1; maybe TRBD2 (6 bases). The V end lost 0 bases, the J end lost 0 bases, and 12 bases lay between the germline ends. The CDR3 runs to 17 residues. Per germline, CDR1 LGHNA and CDR2 YNLKQL (reference sequence). CDR3 DNA (partial): TGTGCCAGCAGCCAAGATTGGGCTGGGGTTAACTATGCTGAGCAGTTC. Translating it yields CASSQDWAGVNYAEQF. The full CDR3 is CASSQDWAGVNYAEQFF.

On this clone itself: Gene names and germline refer to mouse. The DNA ends 1 residue before the CDR3 does, and the rest of the CDR3 is filled in from the germline J gene. The V call is TRBV31, the J call TRBJ1-1, with TRBD1 matching 8 bases. In germline, CDR1 is GKSSPN, CDR2 SITVG. Trimming cost V 0 bases and J 1 base; bases outside gene matches: 1. The CDR3 length is 14 residues. The DNA read from the CDR3 is TGTGCCTGGAGTCTGGACAGGGAAAACACAGAAGTCTTC. This sequence encodes CAWSLDRENTEVF. The full CDR3 is CAWSLDRENTEVFF.

Remarks on this clone: The gene names here belong to mouse. The covered CDR3 bases are TGTGCCAGCAGCCAGGGGGCCTCTGGAAATACGCTCTAT. Its translation is CASSQGASGNTLY. The entire CDR3 reads CASSQGASGNTLYF. V gene TRBV26 combines with J gene TRBJ1-3; 8 nucleotides line up with TRBD1. The missing CDR3 end, 1 residue past where the read stops, is filled in from the germline J gene. The CDR3 loop spans 14 amino acids. The trim removed 6 bases at V and 1 base at J, leaving 2 bases unmatched. In germline, CDR1 is KGHPV, CDR2 FQNQEV (reference sequence).

Note on this clone: Mouse gene names apply. The read terminates 1 residue ahead of where the CDR3 ends, so the germline J gene completes it. The rearrangement links TRBV1 to TRBJ2-5; TRBD2 aligns across 13 bases. The CDR3 has 17 residues. Germline lookup yields CDR1 NSQYPW and CDR2 LRSPGD (reference sequence). The trim removed 3 bases at V and 0 bases at J, leaving 3 bases unmatched. The CDR3 loop is CTCSAGTGGVNQDTQYF. CDR3 DNA, as far as it was read: TGCACCTGCAGTGCGGGGACTGGGGGGGTTAACCAAGACACCCAGTAC.

Notes on this clone: Mouse gene names and germline throughout. From the germline J gene comes the end of the CDR3, since the read stops 1 residue before it. The gene calls are TRBV13-3 and TRBJ1-2, with no clear D. Trimming removed 3 bases at V and 0 bases at J, with 9 bases between. Germline assignment: CDR1 NNHDY and CDR2 SYVADS. CDR3 length equals 14 residues. The CDR3 spells CASSAPASNSDYTF. The CDR3 DNA, read in part, is TGTGCCAGCAGTGCGCCGGCCTCAAACTCCGACTACACC.

As regards this clone: Genes here carry mouse names. The missing CDR3 end, 1 residue past where the read stops, is filled in from the germline J gene. J is TRBJ1-4 and V is TRBV12-1; 8 bases line up with TRBD1. Per germline, CDR1 SGHSN and CDR2 HYEKVE. The J segment lost 3 bases and the V segment lost 0 bases, leaving 2 bases of the junction unmatched. The CDR3 covers 15 residues. The CDR3 protein is CASSLGQGANERLFF. CDR3 bases read: TGTGCCAGCTCTCTCGGACAGGGTGCCAACGAAAGATTATTT.

This clone was seen once. Gene names denote mouse genes. The read terminates 1 residue before the CDR3 end, so the remaining end is supplied by the germline J gene. The chain combines TRBV23 with TRBJ1-4; TRBD1 is the table's D call, not checked against the DNA. CDR1 and CDR2 from the germline V gene are KGHTA and FQNQQP. The CDR3 totals 16 residues. The CDR3 loop is CSSSQSGTGGNERLFF. Partial CDR3 DNA: TGCTCCAGCAGTCAATCGGGGACAGGGGGCAACGAAAGATTATTT.

Comment on this clone: Gene names follow the mouse nomenclature. With the read ending 1 residue before the CDR3 end, the germline J gene is used to fill in that end. This sequence joins TRBV24 and TRBJ2-5; D call uncertain. The CDR3 length is 10 residues. Germline CDR1 reads KGHTA; CDR2 reads FRNEEI. V was cut by 6 bases and J by 3 bases, with 1 base left in between. The covered CDR3 bases are TGTGCCAGCAGGCAAGACACCCAGTAC. It yields the protein CASRQDTQY. The CDR3, in full, reads CASRQDTQYF.

This clone is classed as medium-sized. Mouse names are used for the genes. Read data end 1 residue before the CDR3 end; the end is taken from the germline J gene. J is TRBJ2-5 and V is TRBV14; 7 nucleotides agree with TRBD2. The CDR3 has 15 residues. The ends lost 2 bases at V and 0 bases at J; junction bases unmatched: 3. Germline loops: CDR1 SGHDT, CDR2 FRDEAV. CDR3 residues: CASSLVGGNQDTQYF. The DNA read from the CDR3 is TGTGCCAGCAGTTTGGTGGGGGGTAACCAAGACACCCAGTAC.

A word on this clone: One junction end does not reproduce the germline sequence, and a read error may be involved. The germline and genes are mouse ones. The read terminates 1 residue before the CDR3 end, so the remaining end is supplied by the germline J gene. The chain employs TRBV26 and TRBJ2-2; D unresolved. Germline V gene sequence: CDR1 KGHPV, CDR2 FQNQEV (reference sequence). This CDR3 region has 14 residues. The part of the CDR3 DNA that was read is TGTGCCAGCAGTCTGGAGGGAGGCACCGGGCGGCTCTAC. Its translation is CASSLEGGTGRLY. The full-length CDR3 reads as CASSLEGGTGRLYF.

With regard to this clone: Genes here carry mouse names. Read coverage stops 1 residue before the CDR3 terminus; the germline J gene supplies the remainder. Other DNA sequences in this sample translate to the same CDR3. This chain joins TRBV26 and TRBJ2-2; 8 bases fit TRBD1. Germline CDR1 KGHPV, CDR2 FQNQEV (reference sequence). This CDR3 has 15 amino acids. V lost 2 bases to trimming and J lost 2 bases; unmatched junction nucleotides: 1. The CDR3 reads CASSLQGANTGQLYF. The DNA read from the CDR3 is TGTGCCAGCAGTCTGCAGGGGGCGAACACCGGGCAGCTCTAC.

Note on this clone: Gene names are mouse gene names. The missing CDR3 end, 1 residue past where the read stops, is filled in from the germline J gene. The chain couples TRBV31 to TRBJ2-7, with TRBD2 matching over 8 bases. The CDR3 consists of 15 residues. V lost 0 bases to trimming and J lost 0 bases; unmatched junction nucleotides: 4. Germline CDR1 and CDR2: GKSSPN and SITVG. CDR3 residues: CAWSLLGGSSYEQYF. Partial CDR3 DNA: TGTGCCTGGAGTCTATTGGGGGGGAGCTCCTATGAACAGTAC.

This clone was seen only a few times. Gene names and germline refer to mouse. The read is 1 residue too short to cover the CDR3 end, so that end is filled in from the germline J gene. This chain uses TRBV31 with TRBJ1-2; no firm D call. Germline assignment: CDR1 GKSSPN and CDR2 SITVG. Trimming cost V 1 base and J 4 bases, with 4 bases left between them. This CDR3 has 11 residues. CDR3 protein: CAWSRPSDYTF. Partial CDR3 DNA: TGTGCCTGGAGTCGGCCCTCCGACTACACC.

Points on this clone: Here the gene names and germline are mouse. Coverage ceases 1 residue before the CDR3 finishes, and the germline J gene fills in the end. The rearrangement uses TRBV4 and TRBJ1-2, with 7 bases identical to TRBD1. Germline lookup yields CDR1 LGHDT and CDR2 YNNKQL (reference sequence). The junction had 7 bases not matched to a gene; V was cut back by 9 bases and J by 0 bases. This CDR3 contains 14 residues. Incomplete CDR3 DNA: TGTGCCAGAGAGGGGCAGGGGGCAAACTCCGACTACACC. This sequence encodes CAREGQGANSDYT. The entire CDR3 protein reads CAREGQGANSDYTF.

This clone was seen a handful of times. The genes are named according to mouse. The DNA read from the CDR3 is TGTGCCAGCTTCAGGGAGGCAGAAACGCTGTAT. This translates into CASFREAETLY. The whole CDR3 protein is CASFREAETLYF. The chain combines TRBV12-1 with TRBJ2-3; TRBD1 is a possible D gene (5 bases). Coverage ceases 1 residue before the CDR3 finishes, and the germline J gene fills in the end. CDR1 and CDR2 (germline): SGHSN, HYEKVE. V gave up 5 bases and J gave up 3 bases, with 8 bases separating them. The CDR3 spans 12 residues.